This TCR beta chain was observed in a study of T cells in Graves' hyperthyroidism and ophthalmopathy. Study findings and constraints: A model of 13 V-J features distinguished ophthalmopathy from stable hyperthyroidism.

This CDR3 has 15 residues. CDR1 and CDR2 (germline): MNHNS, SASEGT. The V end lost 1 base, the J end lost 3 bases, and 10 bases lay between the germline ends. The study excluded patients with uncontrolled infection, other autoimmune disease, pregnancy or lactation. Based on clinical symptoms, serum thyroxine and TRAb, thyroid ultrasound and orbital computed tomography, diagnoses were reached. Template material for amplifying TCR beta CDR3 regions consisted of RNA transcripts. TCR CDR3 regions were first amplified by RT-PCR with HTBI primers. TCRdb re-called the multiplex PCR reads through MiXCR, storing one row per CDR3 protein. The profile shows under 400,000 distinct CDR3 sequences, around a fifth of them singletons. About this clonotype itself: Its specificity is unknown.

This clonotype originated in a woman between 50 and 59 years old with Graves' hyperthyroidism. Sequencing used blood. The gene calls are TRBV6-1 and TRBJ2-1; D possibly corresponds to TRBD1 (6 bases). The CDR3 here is CASSEGAGDYNEQFF. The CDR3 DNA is TGTGCCAGCAGTGAAGGGGCAGGGGACTACAATGAGCAGTTCTTC.